This paragraph reports one T cell receptor beta chain. As yet, its antigen is unknown. The CDR3 has 17 residues. The V gene's germline CDR1 is SGHNT and CDR2 YYREEE (reference sequence). V lost 0 bases, J lost 5 bases, and 7 bases stayed unmatched. The sample comes from a study of beta chain features in type 1 diabetes. The study reverse transcribed the entire isolated RNA, so it sequenced expressed TCRB transcripts. Libraries were prepared by immunoSEQ multiplex PCR; TCRdb keeps only in-frame clonotypes and omits some of them. The table lists some 190,000 clones, about 8% of them singletons. General study points: More deletions and fewer insertions at VDJ junctions were found in patients with type 1 diabetes. Any HLA-type effect on TCRB rearrangement remained unresolved here. Shorter templates might be favored by PCR, and equally so in patients and in controls. Patients with Type 1 diabetes showed moderately but significantly shorter TCRB CDR3s in all four CD4+ subsets.

Sample: central memory CD4+ T cells from blood. V and J are TRBV5-4 and TRBJ2-1, with TRBD2 matching 11 bases. The sequence derives from a woman aged 40 to 50 with type 1 diabetes. Here the CDR3 DNA reads TGTGCCAGCAGCTTGGACTTTAGCGGGAGGGTGAACAATGAGCAGTTCTTC. It is translated as CASSLDFSGRVNNEQFF.